This TCR beta chain is drawn from a study of early stage breast cancer tumors (dated by TCRdb to the late 2010s). Describing the broader study: Of the approximately 15 invasive breast tumors, 12 to 13 were found to be estrogen receptor-positive, progesterone receptor-positive and HER2-negative. About 65% of the 12 ER+/PR+/HER2- tumors were invasive ductal carcinomas, while the other four were invasive lobular carcinomas. A read coverage of roughly 10-fold per sample was achieved on average. A total of some 2.6 million templates, representing 850,000 to 1,400,000 unique clonotypes, were detected across all samples.

The CDR3 holds 15 amino acids from the cysteine to the phenylalanine. Solely the CDR3 DNA is kept, with 45 bases framed from the first base. The germline V gene yields SGHTA for CDR1 and FQGNSA for CDR2. V lost 1 base and J lost 5 bases; the stretch between them is 12 bases long. Two independent genomic DNA replicates were amplified for each sample, with around 0.5 ug used for blood and approximately 1.5 ug for tumor or normal breast. Following the manufacturer's instructions, the ImmunoSeq Intro kit was used to carry out TCRB sequencing on genomic DNA. Multiplex PCR was run for around 28 cycles using proprietary primers and spike-in control sequences for absolute quantification. An 87-bp fragment spanning the CDR3 and flanking V and J genes was sequenced with single-end 150-bp reads. Each lane of an Illumina MiSeq using version 3.0 chemistry carried seven multiplexed samples, with two replicates per sample. The study's own analysis went as follows. Raw data were processed by the vendor's proprietary pipeline, with both replicates merged into one result per sample. To define clonotypes, the study grouped productive rearrangements that shared the V-gene family, CDR3 amino acid sequence and J-gene segment. To compute clonality, the normalized Shannon entropy (Pielou evenness) of TCRB abundances was subtracted from 1. To estimate T cell density, the total number of templates was divided by the number of input cells, which was inferred from the amount of DNA input. Recon was used with default parameters to estimate total repertoire diversity and clonality. Tumor-enriched clonotypes were defined as having over 0.1% abundance in tumor and at least 32-fold higher abundance than in normal breast. TCRdb re-hosts the immuneACCESS table, in-frame sequences only. Its copies lack some clones; in the studies checked, an unresolved V gene accounts for under half of them, and the cause for the rest is not known. V and J calls and clone size are as listed in that table; D and trimming were resolved from the DNA. The sample data list a few thousand clones, and about three quarters of these were observed just once. The ten most abundant clones make up roughly 11% of the sample.

This clone has a handful of counts. No antigen is known for it. Base qualities are not provided; no much larger clone lies one nucleotide away. Adjacent normal breast tissue was collected roughly 1.8-4 cm away from the tumor, rinsed in PBS and stored in prechilled RNAlater. Because normal breast tissue has high lipid content and low cell density, about 85-330 mg of normal breast tissue was often needed to obtain enough DNA. The study profiled bulk TCR beta-chain repertoires in matched peripheral blood, tumor and adjacent normal breast tissue taken from about 16 patients with early-stage breast cancer. Genomic DNA was extracted with the Qiagen AllPrep DNA/RNA Mini kit. What the authors observed across the whole study: Repertoires from blood and normal breast were more alike than repertoires from blood and tumor, and in about 90% of the 16 patients, comparing each tissue with blood separated tumor from normal. Compared with adjacent normal breast tissue, tumors had approximately 2.7-fold higher T cell density and higher clonality. Enriched TCRB sequences shared across patients were found to be mostly commonly generated sequences that were unlikely to play an important role in the tumor microenvironment. Bulk genomic DNA sequencing of unsorted cells missed chain pairing and functional markers such as CD4, CD8 and FOXP3. Analysis by tumor subtype was prevented by the small cohort size.

The receptor was isolated from an older person with breast cancer. The chain is assembled from TRBV7-2 and TRBJ1-5; the D segment could be TRBD1, given 6 matching bases. Sample: normal breast tissue next to the tumor. CDR3 sequence: CASSLERGLHQPQHF. The nucleotide sequence reads as follows: TGTGCCAGCAGCTTAGAGAGGGGGTTACATCAGCCCCAGCATTTT.